One sample yielded the 4 T cell receptor beta chains listed below, sequenced in a study of cytomegalovirus exposure and HLA in healthy donors (dated by TCRdb to between 2016 and 2019). Library preparation was by the immunoSEQ multiplex PCR assay. For the multiplex PCR, a mixture combining 60 forward primers for TCR Vbeta segments and 13 reverse primers for TCR Jbeta segments was used. In TCRdb, the immuneACCESS table is reduced to in-frame sequences with V and J assigned. These tables do not hold every clone; where another copy was compared, an unresolved V gene accounts for under half, and the others remain unexplained. Within this sample are some 240,000 clones, with about 72% of them counted one time only. In total, the top ten clones hold 3% to 4.5% of the sample. Material: PBMCs. Source of these receptors: a male donor in good health and CMV-seronegative.

As DNA, the CDR3 is TGTGCCAGCTCACCCCAACAGGGCGCGGAGACCCAGTACTTC. Its protein is CASSPQQGAETQYF. The chain has TRBV18 and TRBJ2-5; D is possibly TRBD1 (6 bases). The V gene's germline CDR1 is KGHSH and CDR2 LQKENI. V was cut by 3 bases and J by 5 bases, with 13 bases left in between. CDR3 length: 14 amino acids.

This clone was observed a single time. V gene TRBV4-2 combines with J gene TRBJ2-1; 10 positions match TRBD2. The junction had 8 bases not matched to a gene; V was cut back by 0 bases and J by 6 bases. Per the germline V gene, CDR1 is LGHNA and CDR2 is YNFKEQ. The CDR3 is made up of 17 amino acids. The CDR3, as DNA: TGTGCCAGCAGCCAAGATTGGGGGACTAGCGACATCAATGAGCAGTTCTTC. This codes for CASSQDWGTSDINEQFF.

The V gene is TRBV7-8, the J gene TRBJ2-5, with D maybe TRBD1 (5 bases). Germline-derived CDR1 and CDR2 are SGHVS and FQNEAQ. CDR3 length: 16 amino acids. V was pared by 5 bases and J by 4 bases, with 20 bases between. DNA of the CDR3: TGTGCCAGCAGCAAAAGGGGTCAGGATTACGGAGAGACCCAGTACTTC. This codes for CASSKRGQDYGETQYF. Full variable domain (remainder filled in from reference TRBV7-8 and TRBJ2-5): GAGVSQSPRYKVAKRGQDVALRCDPISGHVSLFWYQQALGQGPEFLTYFQNEAQLDKSGLPSDRFFAERPEGSVSTLKIQRTQQEDSAVYLCASSKRGQDYGETQYFGPGTRLLVL.

The rearrangement uses TRBV27 and TRBJ1-2; a possible D gene is TRBD1 (5 bases). The CDR3 extends over 14 amino acids. In germline, CDR1 is MNHEY, CDR2 SMNVEV (reference sequence). Trimming cost V 6 bases and J 4 bases, with 15 bases left between them. The CDR3 sequence: CASSSPWQGYGYTF. Written as DNA, the CDR3 is TGTGCCAGCAGCTCACCGTGGCAGGGCTATGGCTACACCTTC.